Listed below are T cell receptor beta chains from one sample, sequenced in a study of CD8 T cells in ankylosing spondylitis. TCRdb redid the calling of the 5' RACE reads with MiXCR, one entry per CDR3 protein. The repertoire consists of 150,000 or so distinct CDR3 sequences, with 25% to 35% occurring once and the leading ten covering 6%. Sequences were obtained from synovial fluid, either unsorted or a sorted T cell fraction (not recorded which). The receptors derive from a male donor with ankylosing spondylitis. Each CDR3 is given with its conserved first and last residue. The D gene is left open where the match is weak. Rows may omit the clone size; those that give it use once, few, many or a size class.

j_call | d_call | clone_size | v_call | cdr3_nt | cdr3_aa
TRBJ2-7 | . | many | TRBV27 | TGTGCCAGCAGTAAGGGCGGGTTAGGAACCTACGAGCAGTACTTC | CASSKGGLGTYEQYF
TRBJ2-5 | TRBD2 | few | TRBV5-1 | TGCGCCAGCAGCTTGACGGGAGGTACTGGAGAGACCCAGTACTTC | CASSLTGGTGETQYF
TRBJ2-5 | TRBD2 | . | TRBV5-6 | TGTGCCAGCAGCCCGCGGCTAGCGGGGGTGGGGGAGACCCAGTACTTC | CASSPRLAGVGETQYF
TRBJ2-4 | . | few | TRBV5-6 | TGTGCCAGCACCCTTTCTACAGGTGGGCCGAGGGTTCAGTACTTC | CASTLSTGGPRVQYF
TRBJ2-3 | . | few | TRBV20-1 | TGCAGTGCCAATCTCCCGGGACCAAACACAGATACGCAGTATTTT | CSANLPGPNTDTQYF
TRBJ1-3 | . | . | TRBV21-1 | TGTGCCAGCAGCAAAGGGTGGGGCAGGGGGCCTGGAAACACCATATATTTT | CASSKGWGRGPGNTIYF
TRBJ2-1 | TRBD2 | . | TRBV5-6 | TGTGCCAGCAGCTTAAAAGCGGGGGGGATTAATGAGCAGTTCTTC | CASSLKAGGINEQFF
TRBJ1-1 | . | . | TRBV5-6 | TGTGCCAGCAGCCCTGGGACACCCAAGACTGAAGCTTTTTTT | CASSPGTPKTEAFF
TRBJ1-5 | TRBD1 | few | TRBV6-2/TRBV6-3 | TGTGCCAGCAGTTCCCGGGCAGGGGGTTACAATCAGCCCCAGCATTTT | CASSSRAGGYNQPQHF
TRBJ2-1 | . | few | TRBV20-1 | TGCAGTGCCCCCCTAGACGGCGGGATTTACAATGAGCAGTTCTTC | CSAPLDGGIYNEQFF
TRBJ2-2 | . | few | TRBV5-1 | TGCGCCAGCAGCTTGAACACCCCAACCGGGGAGCTGTTTTTT | CASSLNTPTGELFF
TRBJ1-1 | . | many | TRBV3-1 | TGTGCCAGCAGCCAGGGACGGGGTGAAGCTTTCTTT | CASSQGRGEAFF
TRBJ2-1 | . | . | TRBV5-1 | TGCGCCAGCCAACTGGGGTGGTCCTACAATGAGCAGTTCTTC | CASQLGWSYNEQFF
TRBJ2-3 | . | few | TRBV11-1 | TGTGCCAGCAGCCCCTACACCGCGACTAGTTCGCGCACAGATACGCAGTATTTT | CASSPYTATSSRTDTQYF
TRBJ1-5 | . | . | TRBV6-1 | TGTGCCAGCAGGCCTTACATTTCCGAGAATCAGCCCCAGCATTTT | CASRPYISENQPQHF
TRBJ2-7 | TRBD2 | . | TRBV7-2 | TGTGCCAGCACCTGGGGCGGGGGGGACTACGAGCAGTACTTC | CASTWGGGDYEQYF
TRBJ2-1 | TRBD2 | . | TRBV7-2 | TGTGCCAGCAGCTCCGGGACTAGCGGGAGTTTCAATGAGCAGTTCTTC | CASSSGTSGSFNEQFF
TRBJ1-3 | TRBD1 | . | TRBV20-1 | TGCAGTGCTAGAGTGGCAGGGGGAGTGGGCACCATATATTTT | CSARVAGGVGTIYF
TRBJ2-1 | TRBD2 | many | TRBV7-3 | TGTGCCAGCAGCCAAGGGGGACTAGCGGGGAATGAGCAGTTCTTC | CASSQGGLAGNEQFF
TRBJ1-1 | . | . | TRBV29-1 | TGCAGCGTGGGGGTCGGGGGAAGCACTGAAGCTTTCTTT | CSVGVGGSTEAFF
TRBJ1-2 | . | . | TRBV11-2 | TGTGCCAGCATTGGGGTCGGGAGAAACTATGGCTACACCTTC | CASIGVGRNYGYTF
TRBJ2-2 | . | . | TRBV10-3 | TGTGCCATCAGGGCAGGGGCGAACACCGGGGAGCTGTTTTTT | CAIRAGANTGELFF
TRBJ2-2 | . | many | TRBV24-1 | TGTGCCACCAGTTCGTCCGGGACTTCGAACACCGGGGAGCTGTTTTTT | CATSSSGTSNTGELFF
TRBJ1-1 | TRBD1 | . | TRBV20-1 | TGCAGTGCACCGGGACAGGGGACAATGAACACTGAAGCTTTCTTT | CSAPGQGTMNTEAFF
TRBJ2-3 | . | few | TRBV20-1 | TGCAGTGCTAGCAACAGGTTGAATACGCAGTATTTT | CSASNRLNTQYF
TRBJ1-2 | . | . | TRBV29-1 | TGCAGCGCTCAAGAAGGGTTTGCTGGCTACACCTTC | CSAQEGFAGYTF
TRBJ2-4 | TRBD2 | few | TRBV15 | TGTGCCACCTCTGGCGGGAGAGACATTCAGTACTTC | CATSGGRDIQYF
TRBJ2-3 | . | . | TRBV10-3 | TGTGCCATCAGTGAGGCGGCAGGAGCGAATACGCAGTATTTT | CAISEAAGANTQYF
TRBJ2-7 | . | . | TRBV7-8 | TGTGCCAGCAGCTTACAGCTACTAGAGGAGCAGTACTTC | CASSLQLLEEQYF